The 30 T cell receptor beta chains reported below all come from one sample, sequenced in a study of T cell repertoires and HLA-DP antigens. No cognate antigen is known for these TCRs. Clones were sequenced by immunoSEQ multiplex PCR, and TCRdb holds only the in-frame ones, with some missing. The sample has approximately 100,000 clones; more than 75% are singletons. Sequencing input: CD4+ T cells from PBMCs. All receptors come from a man aged 50 to 59 in good health and CMV-seronegative.

The genes are TRBV10-3 and TRBJ1-1; the D gene is possibly TRBD1 (6 bases). Germline lookup yields CDR1 ENHRY and CDR2 SYGVKD. V lost 6 bases and J lost 2, with 13 bases in between. The CDR3 is made up of 14 amino acids. The CDR3 spells CAIRGTQVNTEAFF. The CDR3 DNA reads as TGTGCCATCAGGGGGACACAGGTTAACACTGAAGCTTTCTTT.

This rearrangement joins TRBV5-1 to TRBJ1-3; D is ambiguous. Trimming cost V 4 bases and J 2 bases, with 10 bases left between them. CDR1 is SGHRS and CDR2 is YFSETQ in the germline V gene. This CDR3 comprises 14 residues. CDR3 loop: CASSEGGPGNTIYF. The CDR3 DNA reads TGCGCCAGCAGCGAGGGAGGACCTGGAAACACCATATATTTT.

The chain employs TRBV9 and TRBJ2-3; 7 nucleotides agree with TRBD2. With 0 bases clipped from V and 1 base from J, the junction kept 5 bases outside the gene matches. This CDR3 comprises 16 residues. Germline loops: CDR1 SGDLS, CDR2 YYNGEE. The CDR3 here is CASSVEGLAGTDTQYF. The DNA of the CDR3 is TGTGCCAGCAGCGTAGAAGGCCTAGCGGGCACAGATACGCAGTATTTT.

V gene TRBV19 combines with J gene TRBJ1-3; 7 nucleotides match TRBD1. Unmatched junction bases numbered 10, after V lost 2 bases and J lost 0 bases. The CDR3 is 18 amino acids. The germline CDR1 and CDR2 sequences are LNHDA and SQIVND (reference sequence). The CDR3 DNA is TGTGCCAGTAGTATAAGGGGGCCAGAACAGGACTCTGGAAACACCATATATTTT. Translating gives CASSIRGPEQDSGNTIYF.

This chain uses TRBV7-6 with TRBJ2-5; D unclear. V was shortened by 1 base and J by 0 bases, with 3 bases between the two germline ends. Germline CDR1 reads SGHVS; CDR2 reads FNYEAQ. The CDR3 totals 13 residues. CDR3 nucleotide sequence: TGTGCCAGCAGCTTAGTTTACCAAGAGACCCAGTACTTC. Amino acid sequence: CASSLVYQETQYF.

This chain uses TRBV18 with TRBJ1-5; no definite D call. This CDR3 is built from 15 residues. CDR1 is KGHSH and CDR2 is LQKENI in the germline V gene. Trimming took off 3 bases at V and 0 bases at J, with 9 bases between the two ends. The CDR3 DNA sequence: TGTGCCAGCTCACCGACCGGTAATAGCAATCAGCCCCAGCATTTT. As protein: CASSPTGNSNQPQHF.

J is TRBJ2-7 and V is TRBV18; D is possibly TRBD1 or TRBD2 (5 bases each). CDR1 and CDR2 from the germline V gene are KGHSH and LQKENI. V was shortened by 5 bases and J by 1 base, with 15 bases between the two germline ends. The CDR3 extends over 15 amino acids. The chain's CDR3 is CASSTSRGVSYEQYF. DNA for the CDR3: TGTGCCAGCTCAACTAGTCGGGGCGTATCCTACGAGCAGTACTTC.

The chain has TRBV30 and TRBJ1-5; TRBD1 might be the D (5 bases). The germline V gene has CDR1 GTSNPN and CDR2 SVGIG (reference sequence). The CDR3 contains 13 residues. V lost 3 bases and J 8 bases, leaving 14 bases between the germline ends. CDR3: CAWRRDALEPQHF. CDR3 coding DNA: TGTGCCTGGAGAAGGGACGCCCTAGAGCCCCAGCATTTT.

As to this clone: An end of the junction differs from the germline gene, which may be a read error. The rearrangement uses TRBV4-3 and TRBJ1-5, with a tentative D call TRBD1 (5 bases). CDR1 and CDR2 from the germline V gene are LGHNA and YSLEER. The CDR3 totals 16 residues. This CDR3 is CASSAQAGPSTQPQHF. In nucleotides, the CDR3 is TGCGCCAGCAGCGCCCAAGCGGGACCGAGCACTCAGCCCCAGCATTTT.

The chain carries TRBV10-3 and TRBJ2-1; 13 bases align to TRBD2. The CDR3 spans 14 residues. Germline CDR1 reads ENHRY; CDR2 reads SYGVKD. The trim removed 4 bases at V and 7 bases at J, leaving 1 base unmatched. The CDR3 is CAISGTSGRNEQFF. The CDR3 DNA reads TGTGCCATCAGTGGGACTAGCGGGAGAAATGAGCAGTTCTTC.

The genes are TRBV12-5 and TRBJ2-1; D unresolved. Germline loops: CDR1 LGHNT, CDR2 FRNRAP. The V end was cut by 2 bases, the J end by 6 bases, with 8 bases between. This CDR3 contains 13 residues. Written as DNA, the CDR3 is TGTGCTAGTGGTTTGACAGTGGCCAATGAGCAGTTCTTC. Its protein is CASGLTVANEQFF.

This sequence joins TRBV4-1 and TRBJ2-2; 10 bases agree with TRBD2. There are 18 residues in the CDR3. Looked up from germline, CDR1 is MGHRA and CDR2 is YSYEKL. J was trimmed by 3 bases and V by 0 bases; bases with no gene match: 7. This CDR3 reads CASSQDRLAGVYTGELFF. Here the CDR3 DNA reads TGCGCCAGCAGCCAAGATCGGCTAGCGGGGGTGTACACCGGGGAGCTGTTTTTT.

The genes are TRBV29-1 and TRBJ2-1; 7 bases map to TRBD2. CDR3 length equals 12 residues. Trimming removed 7 bases from V and 3 bases from J; junction bases left unmatched: 3. The germline gives CDR1 SQVTM, CDR2 ANQGSEA. The CDR3 loop is CSAGDYYNEQFF. The CDR3 DNA reads TGCAGCGCCGGGGACTACTACAATGAGCAGTTCTTC.

J is TRBJ1-1 and V is TRBV12-5; a weak D match, TRBD1 (6 bases). The CDR3 extends over 12 amino acids. The V end lost 1 base, the J end lost 9 bases, and 9 bases lay between the germline ends. Per the germline V gene, CDR1 is LGHNT and CDR2 is FRNRAP. The CDR3 here is CASGLGGLKAFF. The CDR3 nucleotides are TGTGCTAGTGGTTTGGGGGGGCTTAAAGCTTTCTTT.

The gene calls are TRBV19 and TRBJ2-7; a weak D match, TRBD2 (5 bases). The CDR3 runs 14 residues. CDR1 LNHDA and CDR2 SQIVND come from the germline V gene (reference sequence). The V end was cut by 5 bases, the J end by 3 bases, with 14 bases between. CDR3 amino acids: CASSPLVTSYEQYF. Written as DNA, the CDR3 is TGTGCCAGTAGTCCACTAGTGACGAGCTACGAGCAGTACTTC.

The chain recombines TRBV19 with TRBJ2-2; D perhaps matches TRBD1 (5 bases). Germline V CDR1 and CDR2: LNHDA, SQIVND (reference sequence). Trimming took 7 bases from V and 0 from J, leaving 21 bases between them. This CDR3 comprises 18 residues. The CDR3 DNA reads TGTGCCAGTACCAGGCAGCCAGGGCGGCTCTCGAACACCGGGGAGCTGTTTTTT. Amino acid sequence: CASTRQPGRLSNTGELFF.

This chain links TRBV19 with TRBJ2-6; D is uncertain. CDR3 length: 15 amino acids. Germline CDR1 is LNHDA and CDR2 is SQIVND (reference sequence). V was pared by 4 bases and J by 1 base, with 8 bases between. The DNA for the CDR3 is TGTGCCAGTAGTAGGCTCTTATCTGGGGCCAACGTCCTGACTTTC. Translation gives CASSRLLSGANVLTF.

This clone was seen once. V gene TRBV5-1 combines with J gene TRBJ2-3; tentative D call: TRBD2 (5 bases). The germline CDR1 and CDR2 sequences are SGHRS and YFSETQ. Trimming removed 4 bases at V and 1 base at J, with 10 bases between. The CDR3 covers 14 residues. This chain's CDR3 is CASSPVLGTDTQYF. The DNA of the CDR3 is TGCGCCAGCAGCCCCGTACTAGGCACAGATACGCAGTATTTT. The whole variable domain, filled in from reference TRBV5-1 and TRBJ2-3, reads KAGVTQTPRYLIKTRGQQVTLSCSPISGHRSVSWYQQTPGQGLQFLFEYFSETQRNKGNFPGRFSGRQFSNSRSEMNVSTLELGDSALYLCASSPVLGTDTQYFGPGTRLTVL.

This clone showed up just once. The chain combines TRBV19 with TRBJ1-5; D might be TRBD1 (6 bases). The V and J ends lost 7 bases and 2 bases respectively, with 21 bases between them. Germline V gene lookup returns CDR1 LNHDA and CDR2 SQIVND (reference sequence). The CDR3 runs to 17 residues. The CDR3 DNA sequence: TGTGCCAGTAATGACGACAGGACCAATCTTGGCAATCAGCCCCAGCATTTT. As protein: CASNDDRTNLGNQPQHF.

The gene calls are TRBV6-5 and TRBJ1-3; D is uncertain. Germline V CDR1 and CDR2: MNHEY, SVGAGI. This CDR3 has 16 amino acids. The germline V and J ends were trimmed by 2 bases and 0 bases, with 11 bases remaining between them. This chain's CDR3 is CASSYGRLNSGNTIYF. The CDR3 bases are TGTGCCAGCAGTTACGGCAGGCTCAACTCTGGAAACACCATATATTTT.

The V gene is TRBV6-5, the J gene TRBJ2-3, with unresolved D. This CDR3 comprises 14 residues. The V end lost 1 base, the J end lost 2 bases, and 7 bases lay between the germline ends. Germline CDR1 is MNHEY and CDR2 is SVGAGI. CDR3 residues: CASSYYAFTDTQYF. DNA for the CDR3: TGTGCCAGCAGTTACTACGCGTTCACAGATACGCAGTATTTT.

This rearrangement joins TRBV6-1 to TRBJ1-2, with a tentative D call TRBD1 (5 bases). Looked up from germline, CDR1 is MNHNS and CDR2 is SASEGT. This CDR3 is built from 13 residues. V lost 4 bases, J lost 5 bases, and 11 bases lay in between. The CDR3 is CASSVERGYGYTF. Written as DNA, the CDR3 is TGTGCCAGCAGTGTGGAGAGGGGTTATGGCTACACCTTC.

V and J are TRBV10-3 and TRBJ2-1; TRBD1 is a possible D gene (6 bases). The CDR3 totals 14 residues. Trimming cost V 6 bases and J 0 bases, with 9 bases left between them. Germline CDR1 and CDR2: ENHRY and SYGVKD. CDR3 loop: CAISQGGSYNEQFF. The CDR3 DNA reads TGTGCCATCAGCCAAGGGGGCTCCTACAATGAGCAGTTCTTC.

This clone has a single count. This CDR3 reads CASSLALAGGTGELFF. CDR3 sequence (DNA): TGTGCCAGCAGCTTGGCCCTAGCGGGAGGCACCGGGGAGCTGTTTTTT. The chain has TRBV11-3 and TRBJ2-2; 11 positions agree with TRBD2. Trimming took 3 bases from V and 4 from J; bases not matched to a gene: 4. CDR1 and CDR2 (germline): SGHNT, YENEEA. This CDR3 spans 16 amino acids. Full variable domain (outside the CDR3, taken from reference TRBV11-3 and TRBJ2-2): EAGVVQSPRYKIIEKKQPVAFWCNPISGHNTLYWYLQNLGQGPELLIRYENEEAVDDSQLPKDRFSAERLKGVDSTLKIQPAELGDSAVYLCASSLALAGGTGELFFGEGSRLTVL.

V and J are TRBV6-1 and TRBJ2-1; TRBD2 agrees at 7 bases. V shed 3 bases, J shed 3 bases, and the junction held 14 bases outside the gene matches. The CDR3 totals 18 residues. Germline CDR1 is MNHNS and CDR2 is SASEGT. The CDR3 DNA is TGTGCCAGCAGTGATATGTCATTTCATAGCGGGCGCTACAATGAGCAGTTCTTC. Protein sequence: CASSDMSFHSGRYNEQFF.

The chain recombines TRBV11-1 with TRBJ1-1; a weak D match, TRBD1 (6 bases). V dropped 7 bases and J dropped 10 bases, with 25 bases sitting between them. CDR3 length: 15 amino acids. Germline V lookup: CDR1 SGHAT, CDR2 FQDESV (reference sequence). The CDR3 spells CASTASRISVGGAFF. For the CDR3, the DNA is TGTGCCAGCACAGCGTCTAGGATCTCAGTAGGGGGAGCTTTCTTT.

The V and J genes are TRBV29-1 and TRBJ1-1, with TRBD1 matching 8 bases. Trimming removed 4 bases from V and 0 bases from J; junction bases left unmatched: 7. CDR3 length: 15 residues. Germline values: CDR1 SQVTM, CDR2 ANQGSEA. CDR3 sequence (DNA): TGCAGCGTTGCCTACAGGGGGGCAATGAACACTGAAGCTTTCTTT. Protein product: CSVAYRGAMNTEAFF.

The V and J genes are TRBV29-1 and TRBJ2-7; maybe TRBD2 (6 bases). The V end lost 7 bases, the J end lost 3 bases, and 16 bases lay between the germline ends. From germline, CDR1 is SQVTM and CDR2 ANQGSEA. This CDR3 comprises 13 residues. CDR3 amino acids: CSGGKGAGYEQYF. The CDR3 DNA is TGCAGCGGCGGGAAAGGGGCGGGCTACGAGCAGTACTTC.

The chain links TRBV11-1 to TRBJ2-1, with 14 bases fitting TRBD2. V gave up 4 bases and J gave up 6 bases; unmatched junction bases: 8. Germline V CDR1 and CDR2: SGHAT, FQDESV (reference sequence). This CDR3 is built from 17 residues. CDR3 DNA sequence: TGTGCCAGCAGCTCCGGACTAGCGGGGGGATGGGGCAATGAGCAGTTCTTC. It specifies CASSSGLAGGWGNEQFF.

The chain recombines TRBV10-3 with TRBJ2-1; D gene ambiguous. This CDR3 is 14 amino acids long. Trimming left V 7 bases short and J 1 base short, with 11 bases between. Per the germline V gene, CDR1 is ENHRY and CDR2 is SYGVKD. Here the CDR3 DNA reads TGTGCCATCAAGTATACCGGGTCCTACAATGAGCAGTTCTTC. The encoded protein is CAIKYTGSYNEQFF.